This T cell receptor (beta chain) was obtained from a study of T cell responses to AZD1222 COVID-19 vaccine. Study-wide results and caveats: Along spike, vaccine-associated CD4 TCRs were found throughout, with dominance at 160-218 and 743-854.

Sequencing used immunoSEQ multiplex PCR; TCRdb keeps in-frame clones, though not all of them. The sample holds about 190,000 clones, over 70% seen once. This CDR3 is 17 amino acids long. Trimming took 3 bases from V and 3 from J, leaving 21 bases between them. CDR1 and CDR2 from the germline V gene are MGHRA and YSYEKL. Points on this clone: Its matching antigen is unknown.

The rearrangement uses TRBV4-1 and TRBJ2-7; possibly TRBD1 or TRBD2 for D (5 bases each). This sequence originates from an adult in good health. Specimen: peripheral blood, collected on day 0 of MenACWY control vaccination. The chain's CDR3 is CASSQPTRGALGYEQYF. CDR3 nucleotides: TGCGCCAGCAGCCAGCCAACCCGGGGCGCTCTTGGCTACGAGCAGTACTTC.